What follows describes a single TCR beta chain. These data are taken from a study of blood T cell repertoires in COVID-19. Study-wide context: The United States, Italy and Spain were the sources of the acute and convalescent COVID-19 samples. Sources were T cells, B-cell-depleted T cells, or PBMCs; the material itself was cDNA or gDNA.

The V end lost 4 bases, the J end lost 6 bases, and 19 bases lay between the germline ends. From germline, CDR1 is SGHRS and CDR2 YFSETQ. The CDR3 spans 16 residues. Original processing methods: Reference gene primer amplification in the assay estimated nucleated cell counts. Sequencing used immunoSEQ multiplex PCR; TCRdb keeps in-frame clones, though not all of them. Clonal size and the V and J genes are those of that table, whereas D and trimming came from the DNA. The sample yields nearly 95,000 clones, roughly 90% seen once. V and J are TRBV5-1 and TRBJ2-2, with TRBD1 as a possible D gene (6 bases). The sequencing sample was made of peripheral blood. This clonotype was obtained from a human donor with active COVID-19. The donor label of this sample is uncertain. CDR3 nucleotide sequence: TGCGCCAGCAGCGGAACAGGGCTCGGTCTGGCCGGGGAGCTGTTTTTT. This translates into CASSGTGLGLAGELFF.